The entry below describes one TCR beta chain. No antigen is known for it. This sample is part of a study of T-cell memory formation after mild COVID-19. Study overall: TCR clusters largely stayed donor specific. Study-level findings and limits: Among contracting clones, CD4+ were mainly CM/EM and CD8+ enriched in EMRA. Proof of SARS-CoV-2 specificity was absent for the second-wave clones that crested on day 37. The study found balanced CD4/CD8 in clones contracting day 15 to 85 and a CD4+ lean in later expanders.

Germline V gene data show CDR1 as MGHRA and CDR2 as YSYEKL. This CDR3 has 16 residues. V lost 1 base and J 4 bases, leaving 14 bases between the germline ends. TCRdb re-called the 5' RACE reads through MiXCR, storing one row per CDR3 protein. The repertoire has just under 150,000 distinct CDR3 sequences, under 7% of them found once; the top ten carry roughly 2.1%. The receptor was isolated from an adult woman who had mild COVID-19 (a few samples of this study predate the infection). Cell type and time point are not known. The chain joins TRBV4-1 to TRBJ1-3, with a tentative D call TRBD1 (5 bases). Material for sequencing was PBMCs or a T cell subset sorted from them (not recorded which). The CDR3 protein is CASSQVRGTSGNTIYF. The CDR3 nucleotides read TGCGCCAGCAGCCAAGTGCGAGGGACGTCGGGAAACACCATATATTTT.